Listed here are 14 T cell receptor beta chains from one sample, sequenced in a study of T cell responses to AZD1222 COVID-19 vaccine. Sequencing was performed with immunoSEQ multiplex PCR; in TCRdb, only in-frame clones are kept and a portion is missing. The top ten clones hold 4% to 5.5% of a sample with more than 150,000 clones, approximately 89% of them seen once. Sequences were derived from peripheral blood, sampled on day 0 of AZD1222 vaccination. The receptor set was obtained from an adult in good health.

The rearrangement joins TRBV18 to TRBJ2-1, with D unresolved. This CDR3 contains 14 residues. Trimming removed 3 bases at V and 4 bases at J, with 10 bases between. Germline V gene data show CDR1 as KGHSH and CDR2 as LQKENI. The CDR3 loop is CASSPSHTYNEQFF. DNA of the CDR3: TGTGCCAGCTCACCCTCCCATACTTACAATGAGCAGTTCTTC. Full variable domain (missing parts from reference TRBV18 and TRBJ2-1): NAGVMQNPRHLVRRRGQEARLRCSPMKGHSHVYWYRQLPEEGLKFMVYLQKENIIDESGMPKERFSAEFPKEGPSILRIQQVVRGDSAAYFCASSPSHTYNEQFFGPGTRLTVL.

V usage is TRBV11-2 and J usage is TRBJ2-7; no firm D call. Trimming removed 2 bases at V and 0 bases at J, with 2 bases between. Germline V CDR1 and CDR2: SGHAT, FQNNGV. This CDR3 is built from 12 residues. CDR3 protein: CASSLPSYEQYF. Written as DNA, the CDR3 is TGTGCCAGCAGCTTACCCTCCTACGAGCAGTACTTC.

The gene calls are TRBV7-6 and TRBJ2-1; D not resolved. CDR3 length: 14 residues. V lost 4 bases to trimming and J lost 7 bases, with 14 bases between them. Germline V CDR1 and CDR2: SGHVS, FNYEAQ. The CDR3 loop is CASSSAIGHNEQFF. CDR3 sequence (DNA): TGTGCCAGCAGCTCAGCAATCGGGCATAATGAGCAGTTCTTC. The complete variable domain, with remaining parts taken from reference TRBV7-6 and TRBJ2-1, reads GAGVSQSPRYKVTKRGQDVALRCDPISGHVSLYWYRQALGQGPEFLTYFNYEAQQDKSGLPNDRFSAERPEGSISTLTIQRTEQRDSAMYRCASSSAIGHNEQFFGPGTRLTVL.

This chain links TRBV7-9 with TRBJ2-5; D may be TRBD1 or TRBD2 (5 bases each). Germline loops: CDR1 SEHNR, CDR2 FQNEAQ (reference sequence). V was pared by 5 bases and J by 4 bases, with 14 bases between. The CDR3 runs 14 residues. The CDR3 sequence: CASSPRDGLETQYF. As DNA, the CDR3 is TGTGCCAGCAGCCCCCGGGACGGCCTAGAGACCCAGTACTTC.

The chain links TRBV11-3 to TRBJ2-3; D is undetermined. Germline CDR1 SGHNT, CDR2 YENEEA. This CDR3 spans 15 amino acids. Deletions cut 5 bases from V and 1 base from J, with 13 bases between. Here the CDR3 reads CASSPWSPRTDTQYF. The CDR3 nucleotides read TGTGCCAGCAGCCCCTGGTCCCCCCGCACAGATACGCAGTATTTT.

The chain couples TRBV11-3 to TRBJ2-4; tentative D call: TRBD1 (5 bases). The V gene's germline CDR1 is SGHNT and CDR2 YENEEA. The CDR3 covers 14 residues. Trimming left V 3 bases short and J 2 bases short, with 8 bases between. The CDR3 nucleotides read TGTGCCAGCAGCTTTTCAGGGCCCAAAAACATTCAGTACTTC. This sequence encodes CASSFSGPKNIQYF. Full variable domain (missing parts from reference TRBV11-3 and TRBJ2-4): EAGVVQSPRYKIIEKKQPVAFWCNPISGHNTLYWYLQNLGQGPELLIRYENEEAVDDSQLPKDRFSAERLKGVDSTLKIQPAELGDSAVYLCASSFSGPKNIQYFGAGTRLSVL.

The chain uses TRBV7-2 and TRBJ2-3; TRBD2 matches at 7 bases. Germline V CDR1 and CDR2: SGHTA, FQGNSA. The CDR3 runs to 15 residues. After removal of 2 bases from V and 2 bases from J, the junction contained 4 bases not matched to a gene. The DNA of the CDR3 is TGTGCCAGCAGCTTATTCGGGGGGTACACAGATACGCAGTATTTT. It specifies CASSLFGGYTDTQYF.

V gene TRBV19 combines with J gene TRBJ2-6; D remains unclear. V was trimmed by 5 bases and J by 1 base, leaving 0 bases between them. The CDR3 runs 12 residues. Germline CDR1 reads LNHDA; CDR2 reads SQIVND (reference sequence). The CDR3 nucleotides read TGTGCCAGTAGTTCTGGGGCCAACGTCCTGACTTTC. Translated: CASSSGANVLTF. The full variable domain, with the rest looked up from reference TRBV19 and TRBJ2-6, is DGGITQSPKYLFRKEGQNVTLSCEQNLNHDAMYWYRQDPGQGLRLIYYSQIVNDFQKGDIAEGYSVSREKKESFPLTVTSAQKNPTAFYLCASSSGANVLTFGAGSRLTVL.

CDR3 nucleotide sequence: TGTGCCTGGAGTGTACCGTGGACAGGCTCCTACGAGCAGTACTTC. Translation: CAWSVPWTGSYEQYF. V and J are TRBV30 and TRBJ2-7, with 7 bases identical to TRBD1. CDR3 size: 15 residues. CDR1 and CDR2 (germline): GTSNPN, SVGIG (reference sequence). Trimming cost V 0 bases and J 0 bases; bases outside gene matches: 5.

The V and J genes are TRBV2 and TRBJ2-1; TRBD2 matches at 7 bases. V gave up 7 bases and J gave up 0 bases; unmatched junction bases: 6. CDR3 length: 15 amino acids. From germline, CDR1 is SNHLY and CDR2 FYNNEI. The CDR3 loop reads CASTRGRGSYNEQFF. CDR3 in DNA: TGTGCCAGCACCCGGGGGAGGGGCTCCTACAATGAGCAGTTCTTC.

The chain employs TRBV30 and TRBJ1-5; unclear D gene. The V and J ends lost 4 bases and 3 bases respectively, with 10 bases between them. The length of the CDR3 is 13 residues. Germline V lookup: CDR1 GTSNPN, CDR2 SVGIG (reference sequence). This CDR3 is CAWTPGINQPQHF. The CDR3 coding sequence is TGTGCCTGGACTCCCGGGATCAATCAGCCCCAGCATTTT.

This chain connects TRBV6-6 to TRBJ1-2; TRBD1 is a possible D gene (5 bases). V dropped 0 bases and J dropped 6 bases, with 14 bases sitting between them. Germline V gene lookup returns CDR1 MNHNY and CDR2 SVGAGI (reference sequence). CDR3 length equals 15 residues. The CDR3 sequence is CASSYSSNAGHGYTF. The CDR3 DNA reads as TGTGCCAGCAGTTACTCGAGTAACGCGGGACATGGCTACACCTTC.

The chain carries TRBV10-2 and TRBJ2-1, with 9 nucleotides matching TRBD2. CDR3 size: 15 residues. The V gene end was trimmed by 3 bases and the J gene end by 4 bases; junction bases not matched to a gene: 4. Germline V gives CDR1 WSHSY, CDR2 SAAADI. The CDR3 sequence: CASSDSSGRYNEQFF. The CDR3 nucleotides are TGCGCCAGCAGTGATTCAAGCGGGAGGTACAATGAGCAGTTCTTC.

V usage is TRBV3-1 (or the pseudogene TRBV3-2) and J usage is TRBJ1-2; D is unresolved. The length of the CDR3 is 13 residues. Germline loops: CDR1 LGHDT, CDR2 YNNKEL (reference sequence). V was cut by 2 bases and J by 7 bases, with 11 bases left in between. The CDR3 loop reads CASSQSTAGGYTF. Written as DNA, the CDR3 is TGTGCCAGCAGCCAAAGCACAGCGGGTGGCTACACCTTC.